This T cell receptor beta chain originates from a study of control samples from healthy donors and cancer patients. Assay: immunoSEQ multiplex PCR; the TCRdb copy retains only in-frame clones and omits some. The profile shows 190,000 or so clones, approximately 92% of them singletons. Germline CDR1 reads SGHRS; CDR2 reads YFSETQ. The CDR3 is 14 amino acids. J lost 2 bases, V lost 3 bases, and 5 bases had no gene match. Material for sequencing was blood. J is TRBJ2-7 and V is TRBV5-1; 7 nucleotides align to TRBD1. The clonotype comes from a man aged 18 to 30 in good health. CDR3 in DNA: TGCGCCAGCAGCTCGAGACAGGGACCCTACGAGCAGTACTTC. Amino acids: CASSSRQGPYEQYF.